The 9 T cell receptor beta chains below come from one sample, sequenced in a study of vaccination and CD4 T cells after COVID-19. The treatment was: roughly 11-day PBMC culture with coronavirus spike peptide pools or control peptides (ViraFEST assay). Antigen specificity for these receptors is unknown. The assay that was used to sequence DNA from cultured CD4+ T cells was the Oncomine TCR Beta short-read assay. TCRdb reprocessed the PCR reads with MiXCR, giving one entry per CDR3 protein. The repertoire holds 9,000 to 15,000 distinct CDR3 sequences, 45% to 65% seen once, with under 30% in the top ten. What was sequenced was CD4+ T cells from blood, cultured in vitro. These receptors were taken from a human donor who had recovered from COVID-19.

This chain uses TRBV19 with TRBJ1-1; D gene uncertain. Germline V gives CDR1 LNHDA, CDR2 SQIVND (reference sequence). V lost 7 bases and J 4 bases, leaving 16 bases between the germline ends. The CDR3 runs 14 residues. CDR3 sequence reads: CASKHGVSFTEAFF. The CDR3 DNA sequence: TGTGCCAGTAAGCACGGGGTTTCGTTCACTGAAGCTTTCTTT.

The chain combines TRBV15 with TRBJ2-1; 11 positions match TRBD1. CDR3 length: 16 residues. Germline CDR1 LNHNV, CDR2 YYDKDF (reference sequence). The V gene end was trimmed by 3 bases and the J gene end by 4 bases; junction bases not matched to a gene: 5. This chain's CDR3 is CATSSLGQGGYNEQFF. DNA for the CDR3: TGTGCCACCAGCAGTTTGGGACAGGGGGGTTACAATGAGCAGTTCTTC.

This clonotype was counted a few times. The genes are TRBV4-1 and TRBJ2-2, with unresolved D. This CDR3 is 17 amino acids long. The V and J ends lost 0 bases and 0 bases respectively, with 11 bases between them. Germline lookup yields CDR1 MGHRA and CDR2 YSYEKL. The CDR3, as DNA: TGCGCCAGCAGCCAAGAGGCGGTCATCGCGAACACCGGGGAGCTGTTTTTT. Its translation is CASSQEAVIANTGELFF.

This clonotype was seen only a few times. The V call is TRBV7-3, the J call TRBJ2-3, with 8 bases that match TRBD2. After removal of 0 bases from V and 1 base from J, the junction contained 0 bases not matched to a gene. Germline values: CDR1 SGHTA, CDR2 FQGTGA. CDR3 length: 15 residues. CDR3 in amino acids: CASSLTSGGTDTQYF. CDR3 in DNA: TGTGCCAGCAGCTTAACTAGCGGGGGCACAGATACGCAGTATTTT. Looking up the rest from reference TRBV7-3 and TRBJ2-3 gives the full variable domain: GAGVSQTPSNKVTEKGKYVELRCDPISGHTALYWYRQSLGQGPEFLIYFQGTGAADDSGLPNDRFFAVRPEGSVSTLKIQRTERGDSAVYLCASSLTSGGTDTQYFGPGTRLTVL.

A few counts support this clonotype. The CDR3 region has the DNA TGCAGTGCTAGAGCAAGGGGTAGAGGTACTGAAGCTTTCTTT. Residues: CSARARGRGTEAFF. The chain links TRBV20-1 to TRBJ1-1; D may be TRBD1 (5 bases). V lost 1 base, J lost 5 bases, and 14 bases lay in between. CDR3 length: 14 residues. Germline values: CDR1 DFQATT, CDR2 SNEGSKA (reference sequence).

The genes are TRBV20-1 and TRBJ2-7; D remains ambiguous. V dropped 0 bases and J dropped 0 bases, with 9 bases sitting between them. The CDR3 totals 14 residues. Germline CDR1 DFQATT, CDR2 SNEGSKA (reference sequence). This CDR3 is CSARDRPSSYEQYF. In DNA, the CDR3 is TGCAGTGCTAGAGATCGGCCGAGCTCCTACGAGCAGTACTTC.

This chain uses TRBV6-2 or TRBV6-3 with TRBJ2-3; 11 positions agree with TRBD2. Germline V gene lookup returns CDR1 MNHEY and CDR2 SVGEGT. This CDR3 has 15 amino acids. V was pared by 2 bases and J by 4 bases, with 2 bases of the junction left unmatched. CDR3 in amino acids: CASSYTSGGADTQYF. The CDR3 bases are TGTGCCAGCAGTTACACTAGCGGGGGCGCAGATACGCAGTATTTT.

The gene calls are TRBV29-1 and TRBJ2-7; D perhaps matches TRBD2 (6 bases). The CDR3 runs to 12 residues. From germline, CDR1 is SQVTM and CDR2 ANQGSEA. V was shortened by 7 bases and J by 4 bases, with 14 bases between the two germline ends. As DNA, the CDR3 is TGCAGCGCCTCCAGCGGGTATTACGAGCAGTACTTC. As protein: CSASSGYYEQYF.

The CDR3 protein is CASSPRGSGGGETQYF. The CDR3 DNA reads as TGTGCCAGCAGCCCGCGGGGGAGCGGGGGTGGGGAGACCCAGTACTTC. The chain employs TRBV7-9 and TRBJ2-5; 8 nucleotides line up with TRBD2. CDR3 length: 16 amino acids. The V and J ends lost 5 bases and 5 bases, in that order; junction bases with no gene match: 13. Germline assignment: CDR1 SEHNR and CDR2 FQNEAQ (reference sequence).